This T cell receptor beta chain was profiled in a study of OX40 agonist ivuxolimab in advanced cancers. For the study at large: Hepatocellular carcinoma, melanoma, renal cell or head and neck cancer affected the dose-escalation patients. Averaging 60 years in age, with a range of roughly 23 to 80, the cohort was about 85% male.

To note about this clone: What it recognizes is unknown.

Profiling relied on immunoSEQ multiplex PCR, and the TCRdb table lists in-frame clones only, not all of them. The profile covers approximately 100,000 clones, with roughly 91% appearing a single time and around 1.6% taken by the ten largest. The CDR3 consists of 15 residues. Deletions cut 3 bases from V and 1 base from J, with 10 bases between. Germline V CDR1 and CDR2: LNHDA, SQIVND (reference sequence). Study-level results: In the 0.1 to 3.0 mg/kg range, CD4+ and CD8+ blood T cells had expanded clonally by week 6.

The sequence came from an adult with an advanced solid tumor such as melanoma, head and neck, liver or kidney cancer. The chain couples TRBV19 to TRBJ1-5; tentative D call: TRBD1 (6 bases). The specimen comprised CD4+ or CD8+ T cells sorted from blood, sampled in a trial of the OX40 agonist ivuxolimab. The CDR3 nucleotides are TGTGCCAGTAGTATTCAGGGGCCGAGCAATCAGCCCCAGCATTTT. Translating it yields CASSIQGPSNQPQHF.